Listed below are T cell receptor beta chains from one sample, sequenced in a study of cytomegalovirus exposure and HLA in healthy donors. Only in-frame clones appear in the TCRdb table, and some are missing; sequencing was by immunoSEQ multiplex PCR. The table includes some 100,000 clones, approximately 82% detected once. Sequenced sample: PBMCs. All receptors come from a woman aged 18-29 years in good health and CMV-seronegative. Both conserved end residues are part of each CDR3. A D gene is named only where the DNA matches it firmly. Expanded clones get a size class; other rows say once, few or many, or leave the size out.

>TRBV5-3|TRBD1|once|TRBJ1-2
CARSSDISRDSYGYTF
TGTGCCAGAAGCTCCGATATCTCCCGGGACAGCTATGGCTACACCTTC
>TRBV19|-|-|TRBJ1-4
CASSTTTNEKLFF
TGTGCCAGTAGTACCACAACCAATGAAAAACTGTTTTTT
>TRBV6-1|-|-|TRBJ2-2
CASSEAQRVNTGELFF
TGTGCCAGCAGTGAAGCGCAGAGGGTGAACACCGGGGAGCTGTTTTTT
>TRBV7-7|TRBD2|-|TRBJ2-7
CASSLAREGEQYF
TGTGCCAGCAGCTTAGCCAGGGAGGGCGAGCAGTACTTC
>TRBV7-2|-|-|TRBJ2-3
CASSSEGRDTQYF
TGTGCCAGCAGCTCTGAGGGCCGAGATACGCAGTATTTT
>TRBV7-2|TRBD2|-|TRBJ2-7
CASSLAGTSGGHEQYF
TGTGCCAGCAGCTTAGCCGGGACTAGCGGGGGACACGAGCAGTACTTC
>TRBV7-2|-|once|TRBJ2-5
CASSLRREQETQYF
TGTGCCAGCAGCTTGCGGAGGGAGCAAGAGACCCAGTACTTC
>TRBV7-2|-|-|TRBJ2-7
CASSPQGIHEQYF
TGTGCCAGCAGCCCGCAGGGGATCCACGAGCAGTACTTC
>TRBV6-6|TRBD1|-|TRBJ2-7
CASSFGTGGYEQYF
TGTGCCAGCAGTTTCGGGACAGGGGGCTACGAGCAGTACTTC
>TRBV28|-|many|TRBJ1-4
CASSPLTDSYNEKLFF
TGTGCCAGCAGTCCGCTCACCGACAGTTATAATGAAAAACTGTTTTTT
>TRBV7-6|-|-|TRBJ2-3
CASSLLTDTQYF
TGTGCCAGCAGCTTACTTACAGATACGCAGTATTTT
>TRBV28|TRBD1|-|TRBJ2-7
CASSNDRGGGQYF
TGTGCCAGCAGTAACGACAGGGGGGGAGGGCAGTACTTC
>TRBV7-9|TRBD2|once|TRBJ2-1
CASSLAFQVRGGYNEQFF
TGTGCCAGCAGCTTAGCCTTCCAAGTCCGGGGGGGTTACAATGAGCAGTTCTTC
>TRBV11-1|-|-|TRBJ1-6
CASSLNRVGSPLHF
TGTGCCAGCAGCCTAAACCGAGTCGGGTCACCCCTCCACTTT
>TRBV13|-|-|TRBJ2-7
CASSPPSGDHYEQYF
TGTGCCAGCAGCCCCCCGTCAGGGGACCACTACGAGCAGTACTTC
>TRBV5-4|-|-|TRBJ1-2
CASSLGRGVRGYTF
TGTGCCAGCAGCTTGGGCCGGGGGGTGCGTGGCTACACCTTC
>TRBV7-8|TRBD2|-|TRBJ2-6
CASTKVPSGGSGANVLTF
TGTGCCAGCACAAAGGTCCCGTCGGGGGGATCTGGGGCCAACGTCCTGACTTTC
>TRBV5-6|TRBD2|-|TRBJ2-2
CASSRTSGSSGELFF
TGTGCCAGCAGCCGGACTAGCGGGAGTTCCGGGGAGCTGTTTTTT
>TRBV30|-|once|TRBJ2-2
CAWGGPYTGELFF
TGTGCCTGGGGGGGCCCCTACACCGGGGAGCTGTTTTTT
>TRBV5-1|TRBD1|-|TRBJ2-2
CASSLEQGDTGELFF
TGCGCCAGCAGCCTCGAGCAGGGGGACACCGGGGAGCTGTTTTTT
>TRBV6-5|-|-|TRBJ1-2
CASSPLRGGTYGYTF
TGTGCCAGCAGTCCGCTCCGGGGGGGGACTTATGGCTACACCTTC
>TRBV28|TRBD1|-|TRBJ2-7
CATRQGANYEQYF
TGTGCCACTCGACAGGGGGCGAACTACGAGCAGTACTTC